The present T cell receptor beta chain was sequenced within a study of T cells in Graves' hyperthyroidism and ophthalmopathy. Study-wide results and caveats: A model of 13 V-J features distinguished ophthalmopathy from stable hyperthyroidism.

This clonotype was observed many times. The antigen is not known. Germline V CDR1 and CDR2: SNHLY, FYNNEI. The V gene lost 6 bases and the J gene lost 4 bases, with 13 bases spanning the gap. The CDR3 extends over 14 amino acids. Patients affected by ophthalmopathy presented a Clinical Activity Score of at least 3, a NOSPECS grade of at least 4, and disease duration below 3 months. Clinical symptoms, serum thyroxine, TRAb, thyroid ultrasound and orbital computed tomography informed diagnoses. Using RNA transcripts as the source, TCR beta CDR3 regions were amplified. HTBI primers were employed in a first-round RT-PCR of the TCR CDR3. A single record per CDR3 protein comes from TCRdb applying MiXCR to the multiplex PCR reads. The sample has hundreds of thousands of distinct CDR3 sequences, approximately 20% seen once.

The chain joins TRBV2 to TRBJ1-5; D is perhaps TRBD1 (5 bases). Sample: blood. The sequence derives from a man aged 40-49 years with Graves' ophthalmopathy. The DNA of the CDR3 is TGTGCCAGCAGGGCCACCCAGGGAAATCAGCCCCAGCATTTT. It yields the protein CASRATQGNQPQHF.